A single T cell receptor beta chain is shown here with its context. Reverse transcription of roughly 0.5 to 1 ug RNA was carried out with random hexamers. Amplification of the TCR beta CDR3 was carried out by immunoSEQ multiplex PCR, which spanned a total of 54 Vbeta and 13 Jbeta segments. Each CDR3 protein gets one entry after TCRdb re-called the immunoSEQ multiplex PCR reads with MiXCR. Altogether some 110,000 distinct CDR3 sequences are present, around 94% being singletons, with the ten largest covering over 0.07%. Sequencing of TCR beta was performed on blood CD8+ T cells and on blood CD4+ T cells. Isolation of CD8+ and CD4+ T cells was performed negatively, whereas enrichment of TEMRA cells was done by FACS. This record belongs to a study of CD8 T cells in Susac syndrome. The CDR3 length is 15 residues. Germline CDR1 is SGHRS and CDR2 is YFSETQ. V was clipped by 1 base and J by 4 bases, with 14 bases between them.

The chain uses TRBV5-1 and TRBJ2-5; the D is unclear. The sequenced material came from CD4+ T cells from PBMCs. This clonotype was obtained from a human donor in good health. CDR3 residues: CASSLIPNSAETQYF. The CDR3 nucleotides are TGCGCCAGCAGCTTGATCCCCAATTCGGCAGAGACCCAGTACTTC.